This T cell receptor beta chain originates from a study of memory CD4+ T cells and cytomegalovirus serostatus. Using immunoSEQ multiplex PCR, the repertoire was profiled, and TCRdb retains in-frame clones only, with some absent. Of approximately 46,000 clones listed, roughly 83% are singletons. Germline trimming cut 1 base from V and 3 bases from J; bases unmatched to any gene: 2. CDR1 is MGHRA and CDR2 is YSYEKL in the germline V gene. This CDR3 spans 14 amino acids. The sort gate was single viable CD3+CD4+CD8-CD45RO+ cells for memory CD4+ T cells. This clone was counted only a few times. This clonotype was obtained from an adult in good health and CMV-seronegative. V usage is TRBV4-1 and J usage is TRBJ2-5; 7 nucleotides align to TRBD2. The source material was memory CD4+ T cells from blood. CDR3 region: CASSQGDYKETQYF. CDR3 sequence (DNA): TGCGCCAGCAGCCAAGGGGACTACAAAGAGACCCAGTACTTC.